These T cell receptor beta chains were read from a single sample in a study of blood T cell repertoires in COVID-19. Profiling relied on immunoSEQ multiplex PCR, and the TCRdb table lists in-frame clones only, not all of them. The sample holds 130,000 to 150,000 clones, approximately 83% seen once. The sequencing sample was made of peripheral blood. Every receptor here comes from a woman of 80 years or more with acute or convalescent COVID-19. Both conserved end residues are part of each CDR3. Fields, in order: D gene, J gene, clone size, V gene, CDR3 protein, CDR3 DNA. A D gene is named only where the DNA matches it firmly. Only part of the rows carry a size: once, few, many, or a class if the clone is expanded.

D gene: TRBD1
J gene: TRBJ1-3
clone size: NA
V gene: TRBV29-1
CDR3 protein: CSARQGKGSGNTIYF
CDR3 DNA: TGCAGCGCGCGACAGGGGAAGGGCTCTGGAAACACCATATATTTT

D gene: NA
J gene: TRBJ2-3
clone size: NA
V gene: TRBV7-5
CDR3 protein: CARSSSGIAGGPSDTQYF
CDR3 DNA: TGTGCCAGAAGCTCGTCCGGCATAGCGGGGGGGCCTTCAGATACGCAGTATTTT

D gene: NA
J gene: TRBJ1-1
clone size: NA
V gene: TRBV5-6
CDR3 protein: CASSLGTEAFF
CDR3 DNA: TGTGCCAGCAGCTTGGGCACAGAAGCTTTCTTT

D gene: TRBD1
J gene: TRBJ1-1
clone size: NA
V gene: TRBV5-6
CDR3 protein: CASSLVGAGGDFKAFF
CDR3 DNA: TGTGCCAGCAGCTTGGTGGGGGCAGGGGGCGACTTTAAAGCTTTCTTT

D gene: NA
J gene: TRBJ1-5
clone size: NA
V gene: TRBV6-2/TRBV6-3
CDR3 protein: CASSYSSTGYNQPQHF
CDR3 DNA: TGTGCCAGCAGTTACTCGAGTACAGGCTACAATCAGCCCCAGCATTTT

D gene: NA
J gene: TRBJ1-1
clone size: NA
V gene: TRBV29-1
CDR3 protein: CSVSEAFF
CDR3 DNA: TGCAGCGTGTCGGAAGCTTTCTTT

D gene: TRBD2
J gene: TRBJ2-1
clone size: once
V gene: TRBV5-1
CDR3 protein: CASSLGSGGFNEQFF
CDR3 DNA: TGCGCCAGCAGCTTGGGGAGCGGGGGGTTCAATGAGCAGTTCTTC

D gene: NA
J gene: TRBJ2-7
clone size: once
V gene: TRBV18
CDR3 protein: CASSPTLRSSYEQYF
CDR3 DNA: TGTGCCAGCTCACCAACCCTTAGGAGCTCCTACGAGCAGTACTTC

D gene: NA
J gene: TRBJ1-4
clone size: NA
V gene: TRBV4-2
CDR3 protein: CASSPGRGFEKLFF
CDR3 DNA: TGTGCCAGCAGCCCTGGCAGGGGATTTGAAAAACTGTTTTTT

D gene: NA
J gene: TRBJ1-4
clone size: NA
V gene: TRBV4-1
CDR3 protein: CASSQVTANEKLFF
CDR3 DNA: TGCGCCAGCAGCCAAGTGACAGCTAATGAAAAACTGTTTTTT

D gene: NA
J gene: TRBJ2-2
clone size: NA
V gene: TRBV2
CDR3 protein: CASGRLGGTGELFF
CDR3 DNA: TGTGCCAGCGGTCGGCTAGGAGGCACCGGGGAGCTGTTTTTT

D gene: NA
J gene: TRBJ2-1
clone size: once
V gene: TRBV6-5
CDR3 protein: CASSIGGDEQFF
CDR3 DNA: TGTGCCAGCAGCATCGGGGGTGATGAGCAGTTCTTC

D gene: NA
J gene: TRBJ1-1
clone size: NA
V gene: TRBV11-2
CDR3 protein: CASSYEGGNTEAFF
CDR3 DNA: TGTGCCAGCAGCTACGAGGGTGGGAACACTGAAGCTTTCTTT

D gene: TRBD2
J gene: TRBJ2-3
clone size: NA
V gene: TRBV5-1
CDR3 protein: CASSSSPAGVSGTDTQYF
CDR3 DNA: TGCGCCAGCAGCTCCAGCCCAGCGGGGGTCTCTGGCACAGATACGCAGTATTTT